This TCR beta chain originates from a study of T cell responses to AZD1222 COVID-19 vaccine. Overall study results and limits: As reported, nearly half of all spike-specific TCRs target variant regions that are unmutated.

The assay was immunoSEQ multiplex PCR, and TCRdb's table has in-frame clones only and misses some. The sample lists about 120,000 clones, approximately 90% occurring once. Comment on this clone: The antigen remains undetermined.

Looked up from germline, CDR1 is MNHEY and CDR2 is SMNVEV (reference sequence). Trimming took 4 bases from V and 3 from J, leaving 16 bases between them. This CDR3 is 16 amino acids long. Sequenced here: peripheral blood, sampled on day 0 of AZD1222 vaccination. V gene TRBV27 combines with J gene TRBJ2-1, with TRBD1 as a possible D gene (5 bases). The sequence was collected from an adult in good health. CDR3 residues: CASSWTTLRLYNEQFF. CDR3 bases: TGTGCCAGCAGTTGGACAACCCTCAGACTCTACAATGAGCAGTTCTTC.